This T cell receptor beta chain stems from a study of control samples from healthy donors and cancer patients. Clones were sequenced by immunoSEQ multiplex PCR, and TCRdb holds only the in-frame ones, with some missing. The top ten hold roughly 15% of the sample, which has roughly 120,000 clones, 75% to 90% seen once. Germline V gene lookup returns CDR1 SEHNR and CDR2 FQNEAQ (reference sequence). The CDR3 sequence is 16 residues long. V was cut by 3 bases and J by 8 bases, with 19 bases left in between. This sequence was found in a woman aged 50 to 60 in good health. The rearrangement uses TRBV7-9 and TRBJ1-4, with D maybe TRBD1 (6 bases). Sequencing was performed on blood. This CDR3 reads CASSLGSGQMREKLFF. The DNA of the CDR3 is TGTGCCAGCAGCTTGGGAAGCGGACAGATGAGGGAAAAACTGTTTTTT.